The 31 T cell receptor beta chains below all came from one sample that was sequenced in a study of blood T cell repertoires in COVID-19. This table comes from immunoSEQ multiplex PCR, and its TCRdb copy is limited to in-frame clones, with some not included. In the table there are 150,000 to 200,000 clones, 90% of which are singletons. The specimen sequenced was peripheral blood. The receptors stem from a man in his 60s with active or convalescent COVID-19.

Turning to this clone: Other DNA sequences from this sample encode an identical CDR3 as well. The chain has TRBV5-1 and TRBJ1-1, with D unclear. Trimming removed 1 base at V and 1 base at J, with 5 bases between. CDR1 SGHRS and CDR2 YFSETQ come from the germline V gene. This CDR3 has 13 amino acids. CDR3 DNA sequence: TGCGCCAGCAGCTTGAACAGGAACACTGAAGCTTTCTTT. Translating gives CASSLNRNTEAFF.

This clone has only one observation. This sequence joins TRBV6-1 and TRBJ2-1; no clear D. With 2 bases removed from V and 2 bases from J, the gap between germline ends came to 16 bases. There are 17 residues in the CDR3. CDR1 and CDR2 from the germline V gene are MNHNS and SASEGT. DNA for the CDR3: TGTGCCAGCAGTGAATACCCACCCCCAGGCCCCTACAATGAGCAGTTCTTC. Translation: CASSEYPPPGPYNEQFF.

This chain uses TRBV7-2 with TRBJ2-7; the match to TRBD1 covers 8 bases. The CDR3 sequence is 13 residues long. CDR1 and CDR2 from the germline V gene are SGHTA and FQGNSA. The V gene end was trimmed by 5 bases and the J gene end by 3 bases; junction bases not matched to a gene: 3. The DNA of the CDR3 is TGTGCCAGCAGCCGGGACAGGAACTACGAGCAGTACTTC. Protein sequence: CASSRDRNYEQYF.

This clone was counted between two and nine times. The chain has TRBV10-3 and TRBJ1-5; 8 bases agree with TRBD1. Per the germline V gene, CDR1 is ENHRY and CDR2 is SYGVKD. This CDR3 region has 14 residues. Losses at the gene ends were 2 bases for V and 6 bases for J; bases not matched to a gene: 3. The chain's CDR3 is CAISEGGTGQPQHF. CDR3 DNA: TGTGCCATCAGTGAGGGGGGGACAGGTCAGCCCCAGCATTTT.

The chain joins TRBV18 to TRBJ1-5; 9 bases align to TRBD1. CDR1 is KGHSH and CDR2 is LQKENI in the germline V gene. The CDR3 spans 13 residues. Trimming at V came to 4 bases and at J to 6 bases, leaving 1 base not matched to a gene. CDR3 protein: CASSQGQGQPQHF. The CDR3 nucleotides read TGTGCCAGCTCACAGGGACAGGGTCAGCCCCAGCATTTT.

The chain recombines TRBV19 with TRBJ1-2; the match to TRBD1 covers 7 bases. Germline CDR1 is LNHDA and CDR2 is SQIVND (reference sequence). The length of the CDR3 is 13 residues. The J segment lost 5 bases and the V segment lost 7 bases, leaving 7 bases of the junction unmatched. The CDR3 region is CASTPGQSYGYTF. The CDR3 DNA follows: TGTGCCAGTACCCCGGGACAGTCGTATGGCTACACCTTC.

This chain joins TRBV19 and TRBJ1-6; D may be TRBD1 (6 bases). The germline V and J ends were trimmed by 6 bases and 6 bases, with 12 bases remaining between them. CDR3 length equals 14 residues. CDR1 is LNHDA and CDR2 is SQIVND in the germline V gene (reference sequence). The CDR3 DNA is TGTGCCAGTAGCAATAGGGGGTCTAATTCACCCCTCCACTTT. Its protein is CASSNRGSNSPLHF.

This clone was detected a few times. The chain joins TRBV3-1 (or the pseudogene TRBV3-2) to TRBJ1-2; tentative D call: TRBD1 (6 bases). Germline CDR1 and CDR2: LGHDT and YNNKEL (reference sequence). Trimming left V 4 bases short and J 0 bases short, with 9 bases between. The length of the CDR3 is 14 residues. Here the CDR3 reads CASSRGQTNYGYTF. In nucleotides, the CDR3 is TGTGCCAGCAGCCGAGGACAGACTAACTATGGCTACACCTTC.

This clone was recorded only once. The gene calls are TRBV18 and TRBJ2-1, with a possible D match to TRBD1 (6 bases). Trimming pared 3 bases from V and 5 bases from J, leaving 20 bases between. This CDR3 is built from 17 residues. The germline V gene encodes CDR1 KGHSH and CDR2 LQKENI. CDR3 nucleotides: TGTGCCAGCTCACCCCGGTCTAGGGACATTCGAGACAATGAGCAGTTCTTC. This codes for CASSPRSRDIRDNEQFF. Variable domain in full (rest from reference TRBV18 and TRBJ2-1): NAGVMQNPRHLVRRRGQEARLRCSPMKGHSHVYWYRQLPEEGLKFMVYLQKENIIDESGMPKERFSAEFPKEGPSILRIQQVVRGDSAAYFCASSPRSRDIRDNEQFFGPGTRLTVL.

This chain links TRBV7-8 with TRBJ1-1; D is unclear. V lost 2 bases and J 4 bases, leaving 8 bases between the germline ends. Per germline, CDR1 SGHVS and CDR2 FQNEAQ. The CDR3 spans 13 residues. The CDR3 DNA reads as TGTGCCAGCAGCTTAAGGGAGACCACTGAAGCTTTCTTT. It encodes CASSLRETTEAFF.

The chain uses TRBV5-4 and TRBJ1-2; D unresolved. Trimming left V 6 bases short and J 4 bases short, with 16 bases between. Germline loops: CDR1 SGHNT, CDR2 YYREEE (reference sequence). There are 14 residues in the CDR3. The DNA for the CDR3 is TGTGCCAGCAACCCAGTGGGCAGCATCTATGGCTACACCTTC. It encodes CASNPVGSIYGYTF. Variable domain in full (rest from reference TRBV5-4 and TRBJ1-2): ETGVTQSPTHLIKTRGQQVTLRCSSQSGHNTVSWYQQALGQGPQFIFQYYREEENGRGNFPPRFSGLQFPNYSSELNVNALELDDSALYLCASNPVGSIYGYTFGSGTRLTVV.

The gene calls are TRBV6-5 and TRBJ2-5, with 7 bases lining up with TRBD1. With V trimmed by 8 bases and J by 4 bases, 10 bases remained unmatched. Per germline, CDR1 MNHEY and CDR2 SVGAGI. This CDR3 contains 14 residues. The CDR3 reads CASSTGARGETQYF. The CDR3 bases are TGTGCCAGCTCTACAGGGGCCAGGGGAGAGACCCAGTACTTC.

This rearrangement joins TRBV6-5 to TRBJ2-6; D gene uncertain. Trimming removed 5 bases from V and 0 bases from J, with 8 bases in between. This CDR3 contains 15 residues. Germline CDR1 and CDR2: MNHEY and SVGAGI. The CDR3 DNA is TGTGCCAGCAGTACTACACACTCTGGGGCCAACGTCCTGACTTTC. This translates into CASSTTHSGANVLTF.

As regards this clone: Additional DNA sequences in this sample encode the identical CDR3. This chain connects TRBV3-1 (or the pseudogene TRBV3-2) to TRBJ1-2, with TRBD1 matching 9 bases. From germline, CDR1 is LGHDT and CDR2 YNNKEL (reference sequence). The CDR3 loop spans 13 amino acids. The ends lost 6 bases at V and 5 bases at J; junction bases unmatched: 4. The CDR3 sequence is CASSQGQGYGYTF. Written as DNA, the CDR3 is TGTGCCAGCAGTCAGGGACAGGGATATGGCTACACCTTC.

CDR3 amino acids: CASSLRRVRSNQPQHF. The CDR3 DNA is TGTGCCAGCAGCTTAAGGAGGGTCAGGAGCAATCAGCCCCAGCATTTT. The chain recombines TRBV5-6 with TRBJ1-5; the D is unclear. This CDR3 is 16 amino acids long. Trimming stripped 2 bases from V and 1 base from J, with 13 bases between. Germline CDR1 and CDR2: SGHDT and YYEEEE.

The gene calls are TRBV5-3 and TRBJ2-3; 8 nucleotides agree with TRBD1. TRBV5-3 is filed as an ORF, its function uncertain. The CDR3 runs to 18 residues. The V segment lost 4 bases and the J segment 0 bases; nucleotides outside the gene matches: 13. The CDR3 region has the DNA TGTGCCAGAAGCGACATGACAGGGGATCTGGTAAGCACAGATACGCAGTATTTT. Its translation is CARSDMTGDLVSTDTQYF.

This rearrangement joins TRBV28 to TRBJ2-2; 7 bases fit TRBD2. The V gene's germline CDR1 is MDHEN and CDR2 SYDVKM. This CDR3 is built from 17 residues. The V and J ends lost 6 bases and 1 base, in that order; junction bases with no gene match: 11. The DNA for the CDR3 is TGTGCCAGCAGGAAATGGGCGGGAGCCAGGAACACCGGGGAGCTGTTTTTT. This translates into CASRKWAGARNTGELFF.

The rearrangement uses TRBV5-8 and TRBJ1-2; D perhaps matches TRBD1 (6 bases). Germline V gene data show CDR1 as SGHTS and CDR2 as YDEGEE. V lost 4 bases to trimming and J lost 2 bases, with 9 bases between them. The CDR3 is 13 amino acids. The CDR3 DNA reads TGTGCCAGCAGCCGGGACACAAACTATGGCTACACCTTC. This encodes CASSRDTNYGYTF.

This rearrangement joins TRBV6-5 to TRBJ1-2, with 10 bases that match TRBD1. The CDR3 sequence is 15 residues long. CDR1 is MNHEY and CDR2 is SVGAGI in the germline V gene. V shed 2 bases and J 6 bases; nucleotides not matched to a gene: 6. CDR3 residues: CASSYSRQGANGYTF. Here the CDR3 DNA reads TGTGCCAGCAGTTACAGCCGACAGGGGGCCAATGGCTACACCTTC.

The rearrangement links TRBV6-5 to TRBJ2-7, with 9 bases fitting TRBD2. CDR1 is MNHEY, CDR2 SVGAGI, per germline. This CDR3 region has 15 residues. The V gene end was trimmed by 2 bases and the J gene end by 4 bases; junction bases not matched to a gene: 6. The CDR3 DNA reads TGTGCCAGCAGTTACGAAGCGGGAGGAAGGTACGAGCAGTACTTC. Its translation is CASSYEAGGRYEQYF.

This chain links TRBV4-1 with TRBJ2-7; weak D call: TRBD2 (5 bases). Trimming shortened V by 1 base and J by 5 bases, and 15 bases separated the two germline ends. From germline, CDR1 is MGHRA and CDR2 YSYEKL. The CDR3 sequence is 15 residues long. The CDR3 DNA reads as TGCGCCAGCAGCCAAGCCTTCCTAGCTAGGGACGAGCAGTACTTC. It specifies CASSQAFLARDEQYF.

The sample holds one count of this clone. The DNA of the CDR3 is TGTGCCAGCAGCCAAGTCTCCGGGACAGGGGAACGTAATTCACCCCTCCACTTT. This translates into CASSQVSGTGERNSPLHF. The chain combines TRBV3-1 (or the pseudogene TRBV3-2) with TRBJ1-6, with 10 bases aligning to TRBD1. CDR1 is LGHDT and CDR2 is YNNKEL in the germline V gene (reference sequence). The V gene end was trimmed by 1 base and the J gene end by 6 bases; junction bases not matched to a gene: 9. The CDR3 length is 18 residues.

This rearrangement joins TRBV9 to TRBJ1-5, with D maybe TRBD1 (6 bases). Germline V CDR1 and CDR2: SGDLS, YYNGEE. CDR3 length: 13 amino acids. V was clipped by 7 bases and J by 9 bases, with 17 bases between them. The CDR3 DNA is TGTGCCAGCCCAGACAGGCGGAGTTGGCCCCAGCATTTT. Protein product: CASPDRRSWPQHF.

The V gene is TRBV24-1, the J gene TRBJ2-1; D unresolved. Trimming took off 4 bases at V and 4 bases at J, with 16 bases between the two ends. Germline CDR1 KGHDR, CDR2 SFDVKD. The CDR3 contains 16 residues. In DNA, the CDR3 is TGTGCCACCAGTGAAAATGTCGTCGGGTCTTACAATGAGCAGTTCTTC. This codes for CATSENVVGSYNEQFF.

The chain employs TRBV2 and TRBJ1-3; possibly TRBD1 for D (5 bases). Germline V gene lookup returns CDR1 SNHLY and CDR2 FYNNEI. V was cut by 7 bases and J by 6 bases, with 13 bases left in between. The CDR3 sequence is 13 residues long. The CDR3 DNA reads TGTGCCAGCATCCAACAGGACGCAAACACCATATATTTT. This encodes CASIQQDANTIYF.

The CDR3 loop reads CASSPDTGTGELFF. The DNA for the CDR3 is TGTGCCAGCAGCCCCGATACAGGGACCGGGGAGCTGTTTTTT. The V call is TRBV7-9, the J call TRBJ2-2; perhaps TRBD1 as D (6 bases). Trimming stripped 5 bases from V and 5 bases from J, with 12 bases between. CDR3 length equals 14 residues. Germline V gene data show CDR1 as SEHNR and CDR2 as FQNEAQ (reference sequence).

This chain uses TRBV7-8 with TRBJ1-6; TRBD1 agrees at 8 bases. The CDR3 runs to 14 residues. J lost 9 bases, V lost 5 bases, and 6 bases had no gene match. CDR1 and CDR2 from the germline V gene are SGHVS and FQNEAQ. CDR3 bases: TGTGCCAGCAGCCCCCGGACAGGGACTTCACCCCTCCACTTT. Amino acid sequence: CASSPRTGTSPLHF.

The chain has TRBV19 and TRBJ2-1; possibly TRBD2 for D (6 bases). Germline assignment: CDR1 LNHDA and CDR2 SQIVND (reference sequence). The CDR3 is made up of 14 amino acids. V was cut by 4 bases and J by 1 base, with 8 bases left in between. The CDR3: CASSSGLSYNEQFF. The CDR3 nucleotides read TGTGCCAGTAGTAGTGGACTATCCTACAATGAGCAGTTCTTC.

This clone was detected once. V and J are TRBV19 and TRBJ1-6; 7 bases align to TRBD1. Unmatched junction bases numbered 3, after V lost 8 bases and J lost 5 bases. The CDR3 has 13 residues. The germline gives CDR1 LNHDA, CDR2 SQIVND (reference sequence). The CDR3 protein is CASGRGDNSPLHF. DNA for the CDR3: TGTGCCAGTGGCAGGGGGGATAATTCACCCCTCCACTTT.

The chain employs TRBV2 and TRBJ1-2; possibly TRBD1 for D (6 bases). The CDR3 runs to 14 residues. The germline CDR1 and CDR2 sequences are SNHLY and FYNNEI. Trimming shortened V by 1 base and J by 4 bases, and 10 bases separated the two germline ends. CDR3 DNA sequence: TGTGCCAGCAGTGAAGACAGGGAGACCTATGGCTACACCTTC. It is translated as CASSEDRETYGYTF.

This chain joins TRBV5-4 and TRBJ2-1, with 9 bases aligning to TRBD1. The junction had 7 bases not matched to a gene; V was cut back by 5 bases and J by 7 bases. This CDR3 is 14 amino acids long. Looked up from germline, CDR1 is SGHNT and CDR2 is YYREEE (reference sequence). CDR3 residues: CASRGQGEGNEQFF. CDR3 bases: TGTGCCAGCAGGGGACAGGGCGAAGGGAATGAGCAGTTCTTC.